In its sample, the clone carrying this T cell receptor beta chain was seen many times. Individual cDNA molecules were tagged with unique molecular identifiers. TCRdb reprocessed the 5' RACE reads via MiXCR and lists one record per CDR3 protein. The top ten clones hold 6% to 6.5% of a sample with about 40,000 distinct CDR3 sequences, over 5% of them seen once. The sample is drawn from a study of early T cells in non-severe SARS-CoV-2 infection. Study context: The sequenced material was bulk RNA from unsorted whole blood, and its chains were unpaired.

The specimen comprised whole blood, sampled at baseline. This TCR derives from an adult who was a healthcare worker with PCR-confirmed SARS-CoV-2 infection or an uninfected control (not recorded which).

CDR3 coding DNA: TGTGCCAGCAGGTTAACAGGCAATTCACCCCTCCACTTT. This translates into CASRLTGNSPLHF. The gene calls are TRBV12-3 or TRBV12-4 and TRBJ1-6; TRBD1 might be the D (5 bases). The CDR3 has 13 amino acids. Trimming pared 6 bases from V and 7 bases from J, leaving 10 bases between.